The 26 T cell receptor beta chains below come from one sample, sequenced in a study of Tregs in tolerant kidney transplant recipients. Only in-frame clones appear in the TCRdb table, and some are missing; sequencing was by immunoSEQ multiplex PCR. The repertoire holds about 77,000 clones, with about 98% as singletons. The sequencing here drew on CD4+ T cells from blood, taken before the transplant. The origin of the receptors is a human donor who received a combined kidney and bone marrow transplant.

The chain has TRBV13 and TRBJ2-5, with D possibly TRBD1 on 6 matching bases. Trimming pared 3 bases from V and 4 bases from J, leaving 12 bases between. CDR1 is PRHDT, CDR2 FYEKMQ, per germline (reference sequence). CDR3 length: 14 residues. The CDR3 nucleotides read TGTGCCAGCAGCTTTAGGACAGATAGAGAGACCCAGTACTTC. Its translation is CASSFRTDRETQYF.

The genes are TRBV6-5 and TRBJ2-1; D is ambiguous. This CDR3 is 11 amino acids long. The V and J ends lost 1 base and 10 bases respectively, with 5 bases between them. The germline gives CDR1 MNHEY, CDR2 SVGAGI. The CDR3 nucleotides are TGTGCCAGCAGTTACTTCCAGGAGCAGTTCTTC. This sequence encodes CASSYFQEQFF.

The CDR3, as DNA: TGTGCCAGTACATTACAGGGGGAAGTCAAGGGCTACACCTTC. This translates into CASTLQGEVKGYTF. The V and J genes are TRBV19 and TRBJ1-2; 8 bases are a match to TRBD1. The germline V gene encodes CDR1 LNHDA and CDR2 SQIVND (reference sequence). This CDR3 region has 14 residues. With 7 bases clipped from V and 8 bases from J, the junction kept 12 bases outside the gene matches.

The CDR3 DNA reads as TGTGCCAGCTCACCCACGACAGGGAACACTGAAGCTTTCTTT. Residues: CASSPTTGNTEAFF. The chain couples TRBV18 to TRBJ1-1; TRBD1 is a possible D gene (6 bases). Trimming removed 3 bases at V and 1 base at J, with 9 bases between. The germline V gene has CDR1 KGHSH and CDR2 LQKENI. The CDR3 runs 14 residues. The variable domain in full, completed from reference TRBV18 and TRBJ1-1, reads NAGVMQNPRHLVRRRGQEARLRCSPMKGHSHVYWYRQLPEEGLKFMVYLQKENIIDESGMPKERFSAEFPKEGPSILRIQQVVRGDSAAYFCASSPTTGNTEAFFGQGTRLTVV.

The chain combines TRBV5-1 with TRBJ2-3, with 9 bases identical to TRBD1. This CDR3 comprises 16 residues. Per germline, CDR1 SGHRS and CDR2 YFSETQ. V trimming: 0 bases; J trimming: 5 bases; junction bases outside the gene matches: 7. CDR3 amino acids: CASSLAGQGIGDTQYF. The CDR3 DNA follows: TGCGCCAGCAGCTTGGCCGGACAGGGGATAGGAGATACGCAGTATTTT.

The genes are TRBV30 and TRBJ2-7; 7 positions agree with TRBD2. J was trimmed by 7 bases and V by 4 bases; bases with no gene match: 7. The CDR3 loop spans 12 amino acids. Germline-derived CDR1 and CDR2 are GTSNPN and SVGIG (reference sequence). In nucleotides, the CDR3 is TGTGCCTGGATTCGGCGGGAGAGGGAGCAGTACTTC. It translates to CAWIRREREQYF.

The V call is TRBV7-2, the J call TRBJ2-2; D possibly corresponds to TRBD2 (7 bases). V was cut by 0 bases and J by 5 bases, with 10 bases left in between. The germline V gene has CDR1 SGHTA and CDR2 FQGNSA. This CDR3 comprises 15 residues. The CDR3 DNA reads TGTGCCAGCAGCTTAGCGGGGGGGCCAACCGGGGAGCTGTTTTTT. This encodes CASSLAGGPTGELFF.

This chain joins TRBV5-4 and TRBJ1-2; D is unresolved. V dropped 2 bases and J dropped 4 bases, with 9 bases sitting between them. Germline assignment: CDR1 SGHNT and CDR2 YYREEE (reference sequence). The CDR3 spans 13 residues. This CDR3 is CASSFEPVYGYTF. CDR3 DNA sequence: TGTGCCAGCAGCTTTGAGCCCGTCTATGGCTACACCTTC.

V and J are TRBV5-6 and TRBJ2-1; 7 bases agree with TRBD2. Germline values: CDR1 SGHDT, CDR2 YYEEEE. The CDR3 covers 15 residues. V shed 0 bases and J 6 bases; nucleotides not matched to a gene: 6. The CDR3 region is CASSLGGDYGNEQFF. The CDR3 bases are TGTGCCAGCAGCTTGGGGGGGGACTACGGCAATGAGCAGTTCTTC. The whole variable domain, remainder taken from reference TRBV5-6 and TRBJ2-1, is DAGVTQSPTHLIKTRGQQVTLRCSPKSGHDTVSWYQQALGQGPQFIFQYYEEEERQRGNFPDRFSGHQFPNYSSELNVNALLLGDSALYLCASSLGGDYGNEQFFGPGTRLTVL.

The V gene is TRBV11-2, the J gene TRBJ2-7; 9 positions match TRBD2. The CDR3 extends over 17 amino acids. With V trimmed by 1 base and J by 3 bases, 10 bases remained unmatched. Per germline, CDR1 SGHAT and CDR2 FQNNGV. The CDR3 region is CASSLVVSGSPHYEQYF. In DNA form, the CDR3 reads TGTGCCAGCAGCTTAGTTGTTAGCGGGAGTCCCCACTACGAGCAGTACTTC.

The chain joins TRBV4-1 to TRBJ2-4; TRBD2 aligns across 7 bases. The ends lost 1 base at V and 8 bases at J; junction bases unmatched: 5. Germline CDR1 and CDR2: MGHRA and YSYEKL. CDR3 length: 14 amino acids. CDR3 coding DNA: TGCGCCAGCAGCCAAGGGATCGCGGGGGACATTCAGTACTTC. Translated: CASSQGIAGDIQYF.

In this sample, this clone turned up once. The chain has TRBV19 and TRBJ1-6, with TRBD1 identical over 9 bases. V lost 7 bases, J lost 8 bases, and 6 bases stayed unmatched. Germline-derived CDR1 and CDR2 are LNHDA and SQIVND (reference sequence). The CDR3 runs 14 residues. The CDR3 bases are TGTGCCAGTACCTGGACAGGGGAGCATTCACCCCTCCACTTT. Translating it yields CASTWTGEHSPLHF.

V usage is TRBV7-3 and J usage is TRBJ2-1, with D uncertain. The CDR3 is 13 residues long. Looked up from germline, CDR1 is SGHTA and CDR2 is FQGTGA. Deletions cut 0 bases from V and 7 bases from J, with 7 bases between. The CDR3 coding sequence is TGTGCCAGCAGCTTAACGCTAGATAATGAGCAGTTCTTC. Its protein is CASSLTLDNEQFF.

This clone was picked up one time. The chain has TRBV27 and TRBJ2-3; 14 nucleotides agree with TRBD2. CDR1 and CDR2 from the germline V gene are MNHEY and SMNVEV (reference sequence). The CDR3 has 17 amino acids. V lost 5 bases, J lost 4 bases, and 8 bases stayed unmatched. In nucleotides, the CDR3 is TGTGCCAGCAGTACGTACAGGGGACTAGCGGGAGCAGATACGCAGTATTTT. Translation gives CASSTYRGLAGADTQYF.

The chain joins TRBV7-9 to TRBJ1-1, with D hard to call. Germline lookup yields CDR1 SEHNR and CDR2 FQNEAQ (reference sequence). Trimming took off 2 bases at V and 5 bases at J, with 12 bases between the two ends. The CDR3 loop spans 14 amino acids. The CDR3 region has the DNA TGTGCCAGCAGCTTACTGCCTCGGGAGACTGAAGCTTTCTTT. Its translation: CASSLLPRETEAFF.

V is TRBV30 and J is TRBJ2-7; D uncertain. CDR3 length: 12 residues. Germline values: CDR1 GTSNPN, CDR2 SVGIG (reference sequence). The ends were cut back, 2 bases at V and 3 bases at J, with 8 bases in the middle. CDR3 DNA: TGTGCCTGGAGTCGAAGCTACTACGAGCAGTACTTC. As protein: CAWSRSYYEQYF. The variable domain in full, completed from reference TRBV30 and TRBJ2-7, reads SQTIHQWPATLVQPVGSPLSLECTVEGTSNPNLYWYRQAAGRGLQLLFYSVGIGQISSEVPQNLSASRPQDRQFILSSKKLLLSDSGFYLCAWSRSYYEQYFGPGTRLTVT.

The CDR3: CASSHVRDRGPNSNQPQHF. The CDR3 DNA follows: TGTGCCAGCAGCCATGTTAGGGACAGGGGACCTAATAGCAATCAGCCCCAGCATTTT. The chain recombines TRBV4-2 with TRBJ1-5, with TRBD1 matching over 10 bases. The germline V gene encodes CDR1 LGHNA and CDR2 YNFKEQ. After removal of 3 bases from V and 0 bases from J, the junction contained 11 bases not matched to a gene. This CDR3 region has 19 residues.

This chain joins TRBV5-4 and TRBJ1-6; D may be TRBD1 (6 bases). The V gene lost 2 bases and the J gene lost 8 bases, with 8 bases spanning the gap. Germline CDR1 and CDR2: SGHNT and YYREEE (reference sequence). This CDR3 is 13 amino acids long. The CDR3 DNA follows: TGTGCCAGCAGCTTACAGGGAGATTCACCCCTCCACTTT. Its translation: CASSLQGDSPLHF.

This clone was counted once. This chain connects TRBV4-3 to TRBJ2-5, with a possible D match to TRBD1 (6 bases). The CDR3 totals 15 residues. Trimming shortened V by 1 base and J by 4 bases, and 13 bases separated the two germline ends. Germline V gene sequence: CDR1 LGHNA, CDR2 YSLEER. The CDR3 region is CASSQVGASGETQYF. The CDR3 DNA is TGCGCCAGCAGCCAAGTGGGGGCGTCAGGAGAGACCCAGTACTTC.

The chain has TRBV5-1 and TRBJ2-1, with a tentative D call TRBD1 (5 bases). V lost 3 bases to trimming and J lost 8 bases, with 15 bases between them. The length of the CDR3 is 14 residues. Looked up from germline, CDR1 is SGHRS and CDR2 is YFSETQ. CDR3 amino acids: CASSWSGPRDEQFF. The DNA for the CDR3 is TGCGCCAGCAGCTGGTCCGGGCCCAGGGATGAGCAGTTCTTC.

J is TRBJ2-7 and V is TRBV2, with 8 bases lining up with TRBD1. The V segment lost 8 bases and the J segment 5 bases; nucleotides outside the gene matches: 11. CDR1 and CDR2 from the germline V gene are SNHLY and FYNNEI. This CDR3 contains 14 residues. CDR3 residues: CASLPRQGFDEQYF. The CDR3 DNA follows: TGTGCCAGCCTCCCCCGACAGGGGTTCGACGAGCAGTACTTC.

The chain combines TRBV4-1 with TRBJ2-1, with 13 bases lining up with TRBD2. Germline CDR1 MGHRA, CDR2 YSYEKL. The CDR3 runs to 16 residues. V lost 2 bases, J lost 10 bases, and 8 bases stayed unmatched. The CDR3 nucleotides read TGCGCCAGCAGCCAAACCACTAGCGGGGGGGGTTGGGAGCAGTTCTTC. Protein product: CASSQTTSGGGWEQFF.

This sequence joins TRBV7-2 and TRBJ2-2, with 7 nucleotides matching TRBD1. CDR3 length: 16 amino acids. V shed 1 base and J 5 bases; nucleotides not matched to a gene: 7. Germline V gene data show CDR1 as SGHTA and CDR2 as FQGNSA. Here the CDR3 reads CASSLGATGLTGELFF. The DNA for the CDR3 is TGTGCCAGCAGCTTAGGGGCGACAGGGTTAACCGGGGAGCTGTTTTTT. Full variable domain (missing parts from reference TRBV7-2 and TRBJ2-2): GAGVSQSPSNKVTEKGKDVELRCDPISGHTALYWYRQSLGQGLEFLIYFQGNSAPDKSGLPSDRFSAERTGGSVSTLTIQRTQQEDSAVYLCASSLGATGLTGELFFGEGSRLTVL.

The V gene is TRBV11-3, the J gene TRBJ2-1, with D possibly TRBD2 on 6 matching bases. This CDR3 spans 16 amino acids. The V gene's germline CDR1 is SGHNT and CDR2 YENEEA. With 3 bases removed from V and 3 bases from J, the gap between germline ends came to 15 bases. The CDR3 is CASSLGPQGGYNEQFF. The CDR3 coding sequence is TGTGCCAGCAGCTTGGGACCCCAGGGAGGCTACAATGAGCAGTTCTTC.

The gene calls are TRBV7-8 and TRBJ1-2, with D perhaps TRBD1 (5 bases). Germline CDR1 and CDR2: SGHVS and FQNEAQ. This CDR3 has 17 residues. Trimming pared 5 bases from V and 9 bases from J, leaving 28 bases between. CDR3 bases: TGTGCCAGCAGCCCGAGAGGGGCGGGTCCTTTTGGGAGGAGCTACACCTTC. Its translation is CASSPRGAGPFGRSYTF. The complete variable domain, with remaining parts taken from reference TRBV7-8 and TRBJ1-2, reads GAGVSQSPRYKVAKRGQDVALRCDPISGHVSLFWYQQALGQGPEFLTYFQNEAQLDKSGLPSDRFFAERPEGSVSTLKIQRTQQEDSAVYLCASSPRGAGPFGRSYTFGSGTRLTVV.

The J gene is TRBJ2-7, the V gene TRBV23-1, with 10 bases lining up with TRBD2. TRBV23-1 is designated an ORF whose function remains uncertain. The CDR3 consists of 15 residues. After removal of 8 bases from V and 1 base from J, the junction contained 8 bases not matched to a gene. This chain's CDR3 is CASRKREGLSYEQYF. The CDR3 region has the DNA TGCGCCAGCCGGAAGCGGGAGGGCCTGTCCTACGAGCAGTACTTC.